This T cell receptor beta chain stems from a study of T-cell reconstitution after alpha-beta-depleted transplantation in children. Comment on this clonotype: Its antigen is still unknown.

TCRbeta library preparation incorporated unique molecular identifiers. TCRdb re-analysed the PCR reads in MiXCR, keeping a single row per CDR3 protein. The repertoire holds hundreds of thousands of distinct CDR3 sequences, with about 12% as singletons. Study-wide results and caveats: T-cell counts and diversity at one year post-transplant came mainly from newly produced T cells. Surviving thymic progenitors and recipient T cells were the source of high TCRbeta diversity at day 60 in some patients.

The clonotype comes from a girl aged 2 to 9 with congenital amegakaryocytic thrombocytopenia, due to receive a stem cell transplant. The source material was PBMCs, sampled before TCRalphabeta/CD19-depleted stem cell transplant.

The DNA of the CDR3 is TGCAGTGCGAAGGACACCGCGAATCAGCCCCAGCATTTT. It yields the protein CSAKDTANQPQHF. The J gene is TRBJ1-5, the V gene TRBV20-1, with a tentative D call TRBD1 (5 bases). V lost 6 bases to trimming and J lost 4 bases, with 13 bases between them. The CDR3 is 13 residues long. The V gene's germline CDR1 is DFQATT and CDR2 SNEGSKA (reference sequence).